What follows is one T cell receptor (beta chain) and its context. The sample belongs to a study of blood T cell repertoires in COVID-19. The protocol was immunoSEQ multiplex PCR, while the TCRdb copy is restricted to in-frame clones and leaves out a portion. The sample includes about 280,000 clones, 85% seen only once; the top ten take roughly 2.7%. The CDR3 sequence is 14 residues long. Germline lookup yields CDR1 LGHDT and CDR2 YNNKEL (reference sequence). V lost 4 bases and J lost 4, with 13 bases in between. Sequencing was carried out using PBMCs or T cells enriched from blood (not recorded which). The chain uses TRBV3-1 (or the pseudogene TRBV3-2) and TRBJ1-2; D is unclear. The clonotype comes from a woman aged 45-59 years who had recovered from COVID-19. CDR3 residues: CASSPTVTPYGYTF. For the CDR3, the DNA is TGTGCCAGCAGCCCTACAGTTACGCCCTATGGCTACACCTTC.